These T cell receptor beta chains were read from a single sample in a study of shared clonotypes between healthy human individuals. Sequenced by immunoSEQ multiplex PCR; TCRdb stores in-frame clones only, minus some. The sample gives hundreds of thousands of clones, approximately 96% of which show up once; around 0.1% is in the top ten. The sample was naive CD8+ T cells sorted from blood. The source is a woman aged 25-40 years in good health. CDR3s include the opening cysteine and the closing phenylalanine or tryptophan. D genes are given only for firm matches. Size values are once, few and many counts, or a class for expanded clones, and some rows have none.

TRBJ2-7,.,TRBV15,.,CATAGASSYEQYF,TGTGCCACCGCAGGGGCGTCCTCCTACGAGCAGTACTTC
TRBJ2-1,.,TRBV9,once,CASSPRRTHEQFF,TGTGCCAGCAGCCCCCGGAGGACCCACGAGCAGTTCTTC
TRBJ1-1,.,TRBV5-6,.,CASSWTTGSPEAFF,TGTGCCAGCAGCTGGACAACAGGGAGCCCTGAAGCTTTCTTT
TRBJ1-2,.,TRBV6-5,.,CASESQGGGYTF,TGTGCCAGCGAATCACAGGGAGGTGGCTACACCTTC
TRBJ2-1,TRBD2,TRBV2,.,CASSRSTDISGSSYNEQFF,TGTGCCAGCAGTCGCTCCACGGACATTAGCGGGAGTTCCTACAATGAGCAGTTCTTC
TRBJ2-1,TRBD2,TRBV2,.,CASWWGLAGFNEQFF,TGTGCCAGCTGGTGGGGACTAGCGGGGTTCAATGAGCAGTTCTTC
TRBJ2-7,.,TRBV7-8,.,CASSLGDGWAAEQYF,TGTGCCAGCAGCTTAGGCGACGGATGGGCAGCCGAGCAGTACTTC
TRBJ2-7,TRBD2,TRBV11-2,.,CASSFGTSGYEQYF,TGTGCCAGCAGCTTCGGGACTAGCGGTTACGAGCAGTACTTC
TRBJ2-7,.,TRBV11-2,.,CASSLGPSYEQYF,TGTGCCAGCAGCTTAGGTCCTTCCTACGAGCAGTACTTC
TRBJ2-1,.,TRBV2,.,CASSESGYNEQFF,TGTGCCAGCAGTGAATCCGGCTACAATGAGCAGTTCTTC
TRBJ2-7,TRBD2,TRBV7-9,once,CASSSGLAGYEQYF,TGTGCCAGCAGCTCCGGACTAGCGGGATACGAGCAGTACTTC
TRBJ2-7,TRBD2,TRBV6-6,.,CASSYSSGISYEQYF,TGTGCCAGCAGTTACTCGAGCGGGATCTCCTACGAGCAGTACTTC
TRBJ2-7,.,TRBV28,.,CASSHGFNEQYF,TGTGCCAGCAGCCACGGTTTCAACGAGCAGTACTTC
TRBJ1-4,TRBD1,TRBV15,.,CATSRDRGNEKLFF,TGTGCCACCAGCAGGGACAGGGGAAATGAAAAACTGTTTTTT
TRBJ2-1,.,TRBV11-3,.,CASSLKVPGPRFYNEQFF,TGTGCCAGCAGCCTAAAAGTACCGGGACCCAGATTCTACAATGAGCAGTTCTTC
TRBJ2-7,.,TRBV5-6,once,CASSLEAAVEQYF,TGTGCCAGCAGCTTGGAGGCCGCGGTCGAGCAGTACTTC
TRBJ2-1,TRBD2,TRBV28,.,CASSSYTSESSYNEQFF,TGTGCCAGCAGTTCCTACACTAGCGAGAGCTCCTACAATGAGCAGTTCTTC
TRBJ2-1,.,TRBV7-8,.,CASSFERISYNEQFF,TGTGCCAGCAGCTTCGAGCGGATTTCCTACAATGAGCAGTTCTTC
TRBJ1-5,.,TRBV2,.,CASSEESAESNQPQHF,TGTGCCAGCAGTGAAGAATCGGCGGAGAGCAATCAGCCCCAGCATTTT
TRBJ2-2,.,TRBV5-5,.,CASTLDAGSSTNTGELFF,TGTGCCAGCACCCTCGACGCGGGTTCGTCCACGAACACCGGGGAGCTGTTTTTT
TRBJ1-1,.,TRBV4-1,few,CASSQAYGHTEAFF,TGCGCCAGCAGCCAAGCCTACGGACACACTGAAGCTTTCTTT
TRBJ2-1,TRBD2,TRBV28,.,CASSQTSANYNEQFF,TGTGCCAGCAGTCAAACTAGCGCCAACTACAATGAGCAGTTCTTC
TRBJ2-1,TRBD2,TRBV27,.,CASSPGLAVYNEQFF,TGTGCCAGCAGTCCGGGACTAGCGGTATACAATGAGCAGTTCTTC
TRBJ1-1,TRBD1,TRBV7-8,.,CASSLYGTGYATEAFF,TGTGCCAGCAGCTTATATGGGACAGGGTATGCAACTGAAGCTTTCTTT
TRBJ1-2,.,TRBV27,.,CASRSGVPDGPNYGYTF,TGTGCCAGCAGGAGTGGTGTACCGGACGGACCAAACTATGGCTACACCTTC
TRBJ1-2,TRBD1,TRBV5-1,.,CASSPELGQGTYGYTF,TGCGCCAGCAGCCCAGAATTGGGACAGGGGACCTATGGCTACACCTTC
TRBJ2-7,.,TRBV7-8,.,CASSLDGGISYEQYF,TGTGCCAGCAGCTTAGACGGGGGTATCTCCTACGAGCAGTACTTC